The rows below give T cell receptor beta chains drawn from one sample of a study of breast tumors, draining lymph nodes, adjacent tissues. Via MiXCR, TCRdb re-called the multiplex PCR reads, giving one row per CDR3 protein. Seen here are about 15,000 distinct CDR3 sequences, 45% observed once, and the top ten hold roughly 14%. Sequenced sample: tumor-adjacent breast tissue. These receptors were obtained from a female donor with breast cancer. Some clones in this sample may be carry-over from other donors' samples. Each CDR3 is given without its conserved first and last residue. Fields, in order: V gene, J gene, CDR3 protein.

TRBV7-8	TRBJ2-5	ASSLAGTGQETQY
TRBV20-1	TRBJ1-3	SIQSGNTIY
TRBV6-2/TRBV6-3	TRBJ2-6	ASSHSPSGANVLT
TRBV6-6	TRBJ2-7	ASSYSIYGSYEQY
TRBV5-1	TRBJ2-7	ASSLTGGPGEQY
TRBV7-7	TRBJ2-2	ASSSGTSGSWGTGELF
TRBV11-2	TRBJ1-2	ASSLDSRQANYGYT
TRBV6-5	TRBJ2-7	ASSSDWRTGREQY
TRBV27	TRBJ2-7	ASSLSRGLLNEQY
TRBV20-1	TRBJ1-4	SARDRGLEKLF
TRBV6-6	TRBJ1-5	ASSHGQGAEPQH
TRBV5-1	TRBJ2-3	ASSTERGGLADTQY
TRBV7-9	TRBJ2-1	ASTSGTSANNEQF